This T cell receptor (beta chain) appears in the sequencing data of a study of blood T cell repertoires in COVID-19. At the level of the study: Some COVID-19 samples were acute and others convalescent; all came from the United States, Italy and Spain. Sources were T cells, B-cell-depleted T cells, or PBMCs; the material itself was cDNA or gDNA.

Germline lookup yields CDR1 MNHNY and CDR2 SVGAGI (reference sequence). The ends were cut back, 4 bases at V and 9 bases at J, with 13 bases in the middle. This CDR3 spans 13 amino acids. Methods used by the authors: Counts of nucleated cells, estimated from reference gene primer amplification, were obtained. Clones were sequenced by immunoSEQ multiplex PCR, and TCRdb holds only the in-frame ones, with some missing. Clonal size and the V and J genes are those of that table, whereas D and trimming came from the DNA. The sample comprises fewer than 200,000 clones, 70% to 85% of which are singletons, and about 20% rests with the top ten.

The material sequenced was peripheral blood. The rearrangement uses TRBV6-6 and TRBJ1-5; D gene uncertain. The TCR sequence derives from an elderly woman with acute or convalescent COVID-19. In DNA, the CDR3 is TGTGCCAGCAGTTCGGACTCTGAGGGGCCCCAGCATTTT. Residues: CASSSDSEGPQHF.